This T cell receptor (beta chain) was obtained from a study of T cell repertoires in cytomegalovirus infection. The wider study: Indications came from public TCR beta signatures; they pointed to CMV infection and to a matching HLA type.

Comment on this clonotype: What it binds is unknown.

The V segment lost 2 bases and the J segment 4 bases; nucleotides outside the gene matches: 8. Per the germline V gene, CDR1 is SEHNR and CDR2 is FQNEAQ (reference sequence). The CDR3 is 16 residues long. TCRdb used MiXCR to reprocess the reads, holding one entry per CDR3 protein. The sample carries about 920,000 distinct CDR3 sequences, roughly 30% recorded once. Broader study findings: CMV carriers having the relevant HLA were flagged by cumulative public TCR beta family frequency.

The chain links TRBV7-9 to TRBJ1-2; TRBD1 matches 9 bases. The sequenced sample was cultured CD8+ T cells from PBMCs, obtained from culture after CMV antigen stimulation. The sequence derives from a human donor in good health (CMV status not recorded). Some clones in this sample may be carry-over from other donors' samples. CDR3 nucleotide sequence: TGTGCCAGCAGCTTAAGGGACAGGGCGCTTTTCTATGGCTACACCTTC. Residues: CASSLRDRALFYGYTF.